Listed here is a single T cell receptor beta chain. Different DNA sequences within this sample yield the same CDR3. The data derive from a study of T cell responses to AZD1222 COVID-19 vaccine. V lost 2 bases and J 2 bases, leaving 6 bases between the germline ends. The CDR3 is 13 amino acids. Measured with immunoSEQ multiplex PCR; TCRdb has only the in-frame clones, and not every one. The table lists about 180,000 clones, just under 90% of them singletons, with roughly 4% in the top ten. This sequence originates from an adult who received the MenACWY meningococcal vaccine as a control. The chain has TRBV12-3 or TRBV12-4 and TRBJ1-1; no firm D call. The sequenced sample was peripheral blood, obtained 28 days after the second dose of the MenACWY control vaccine. The CDR3: CASSLQLNTEAFF. CDR3 coding DNA: TGTGCCAGCAGTTTACAACTTAACACTGAAGCTTTCTTT.